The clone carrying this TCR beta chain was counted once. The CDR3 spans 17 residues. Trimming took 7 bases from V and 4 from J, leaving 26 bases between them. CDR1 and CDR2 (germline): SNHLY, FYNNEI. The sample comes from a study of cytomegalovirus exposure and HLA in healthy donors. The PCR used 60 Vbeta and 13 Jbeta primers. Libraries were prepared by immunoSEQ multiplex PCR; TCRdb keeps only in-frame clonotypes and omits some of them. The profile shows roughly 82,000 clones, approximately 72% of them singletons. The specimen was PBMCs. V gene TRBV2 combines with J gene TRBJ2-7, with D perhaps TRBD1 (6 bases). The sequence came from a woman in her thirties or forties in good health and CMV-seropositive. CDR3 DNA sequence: TGTGCCAGCACAGGGGTAGCGAACCCTCTCGAGATTTACGAGCAGTACTTC. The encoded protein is CASTGVANPLEIYEQYF.